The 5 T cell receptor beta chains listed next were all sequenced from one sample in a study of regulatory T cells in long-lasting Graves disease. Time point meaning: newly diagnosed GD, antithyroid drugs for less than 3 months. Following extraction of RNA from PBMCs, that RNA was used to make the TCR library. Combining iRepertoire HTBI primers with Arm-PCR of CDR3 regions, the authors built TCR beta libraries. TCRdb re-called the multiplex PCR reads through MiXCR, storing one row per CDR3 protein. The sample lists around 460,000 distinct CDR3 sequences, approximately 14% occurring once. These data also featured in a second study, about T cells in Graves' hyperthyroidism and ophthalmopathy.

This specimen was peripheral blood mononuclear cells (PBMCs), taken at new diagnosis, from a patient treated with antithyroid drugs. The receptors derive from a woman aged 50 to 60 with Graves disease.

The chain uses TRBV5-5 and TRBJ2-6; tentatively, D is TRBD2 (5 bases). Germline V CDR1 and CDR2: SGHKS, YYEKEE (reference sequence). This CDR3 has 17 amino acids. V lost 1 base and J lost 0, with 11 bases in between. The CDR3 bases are TGTGCCAGCAGCTTGTACAGCGGATTCTCTGGGGCCAACGTCCTGACTTTC. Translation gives CASSLYSGFSGANVLTF.

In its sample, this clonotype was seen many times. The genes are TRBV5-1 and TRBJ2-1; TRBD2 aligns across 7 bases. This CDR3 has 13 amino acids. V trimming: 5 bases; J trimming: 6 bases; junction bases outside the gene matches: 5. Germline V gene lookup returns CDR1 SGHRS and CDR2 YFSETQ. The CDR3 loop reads CASSRGRANEQFF. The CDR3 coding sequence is TGCGCCAGCAGTAGAGGGAGGGCCAATGAGCAGTTCTTC. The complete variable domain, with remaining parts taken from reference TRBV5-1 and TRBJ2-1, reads KAGVTQTPRYLIKTRGQQVTLSCSPISGHRSVSWYQQTPGQGLQFLFEYFSETQRNKGNFPGRFSGRQFSNSRSEMNVSTLELGDSALYLCASSRGRANEQFFGPGTRLTVL.

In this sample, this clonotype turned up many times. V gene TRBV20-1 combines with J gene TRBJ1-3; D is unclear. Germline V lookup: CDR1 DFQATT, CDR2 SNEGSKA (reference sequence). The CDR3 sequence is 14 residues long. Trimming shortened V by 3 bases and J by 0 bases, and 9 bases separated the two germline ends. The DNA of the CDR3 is TGCAGTGCTAGGGAGGGAGTCTCTGGAAACACCATATATTTT. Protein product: CSAREGVSGNTIYF.

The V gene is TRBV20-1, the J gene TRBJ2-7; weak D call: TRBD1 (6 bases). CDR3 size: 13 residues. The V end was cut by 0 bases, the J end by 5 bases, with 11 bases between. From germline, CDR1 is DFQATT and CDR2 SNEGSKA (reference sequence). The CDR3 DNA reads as TGCAGTGCTAGAGAGGGGGCGCACGACGAGCAGTACTTC. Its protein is CSAREGAHDEQYF.

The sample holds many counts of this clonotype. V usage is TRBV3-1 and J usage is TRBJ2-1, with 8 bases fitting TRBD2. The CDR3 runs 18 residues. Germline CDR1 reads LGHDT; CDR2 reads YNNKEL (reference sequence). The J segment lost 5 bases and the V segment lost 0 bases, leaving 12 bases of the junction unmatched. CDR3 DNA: TGTGCCAGCAGCCAAGAGGGGACTAGGATCGGGGGTGACAATGAGCAGTTCTTC. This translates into CASSQEGTRIGGDNEQFF.